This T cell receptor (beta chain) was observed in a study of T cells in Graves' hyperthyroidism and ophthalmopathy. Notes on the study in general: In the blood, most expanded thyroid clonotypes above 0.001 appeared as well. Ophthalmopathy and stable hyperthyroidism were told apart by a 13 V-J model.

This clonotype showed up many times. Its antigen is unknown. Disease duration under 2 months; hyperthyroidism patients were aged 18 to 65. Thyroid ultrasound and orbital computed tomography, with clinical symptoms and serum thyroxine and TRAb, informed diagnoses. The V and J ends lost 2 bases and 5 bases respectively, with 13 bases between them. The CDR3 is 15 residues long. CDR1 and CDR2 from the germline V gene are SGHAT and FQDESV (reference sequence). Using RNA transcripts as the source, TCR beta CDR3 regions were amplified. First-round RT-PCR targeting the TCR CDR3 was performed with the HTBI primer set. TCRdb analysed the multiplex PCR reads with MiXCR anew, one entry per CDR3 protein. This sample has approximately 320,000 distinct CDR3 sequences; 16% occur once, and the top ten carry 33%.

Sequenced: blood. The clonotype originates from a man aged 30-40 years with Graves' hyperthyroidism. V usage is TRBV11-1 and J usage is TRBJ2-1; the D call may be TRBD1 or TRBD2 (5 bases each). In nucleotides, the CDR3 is TGTGCCAGCAGCTTATGGGGGAGAGCTGACAATGAGCAGTTCTTC. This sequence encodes CASSLWGRADNEQFF.